The 13 T cell receptor beta chains given below trace back to one sample, sequenced in a study of T cell responses to AZD1222 COVID-19 vaccine. Only in-frame clones appear in the TCRdb table, and some are missing; sequencing was by immunoSEQ multiplex PCR. This table holds roughly 130,000 clones, 80% to 90% found once. The sample consisted of peripheral blood, taken on day 0 of AZD1222 vaccination. Receptors were obtained from an adult in good health.

This chain connects TRBV7-2 to TRBJ2-7; no firm D call. Germline V gene data show CDR1 as SGHTA and CDR2 as FQGNSA. V lost 1 base and J 2 bases, leaving 6 bases between the germline ends. The CDR3 spans 13 residues. The CDR3 sequence: CASSLGRTYEQYF. CDR3 nucleotide sequence: TGTGCCAGCAGCTTAGGTAGGACCTACGAGCAGTACTTC.

Only one count was recorded for this clone. V and J are TRBV4-2 and TRBJ2-4; no clear D gene. This CDR3 is 16 amino acids long. In germline, CDR1 is LGHNA, CDR2 YNFKEQ. V was trimmed by 4 bases and J by 0 bases, leaving 13 bases between them. The CDR3 sequence is CASSPRTVIAKNIQYF. The DNA of the CDR3 is TGTGCCAGCAGCCCCCGGACGGTGATAGCCAAAAACATTCAGTACTTC.

The rearrangement joins TRBV2 to TRBJ1-5, with 8 bases that match TRBD1. J lost 6 bases, V lost 3 bases, and 4 bases had no gene match. This CDR3 is 14 amino acids long. The germline V gene encodes CDR1 SNHLY and CDR2 FYNNEI. CDR3 DNA: TGTGCCAGCAGTGAGCAGGGGGCCCTTCAGCCCCAGCATTTT. Its protein is CASSEQGALQPQHF.

The rearrangement uses TRBV24-1 and TRBJ2-1; D possibly corresponds to TRBD1 (6 bases). The length of the CDR3 is 15 residues. Germline assignment: CDR1 KGHDR and CDR2 SFDVKD. V shed 1 base and J shed 7 bases, with 13 bases lying between them. CDR3 DNA sequence: TGTGCCACCAGTGATTTAATCACAGGGCGAAATGAGCAGTTCTTC. Encoded protein: CATSDLITGRNEQFF.

Only a few counts were recorded for this clone. The chain couples TRBV18 to TRBJ1-5, with 7 bases fitting TRBD1. The CDR3 extends over 17 amino acids. V lost 3 bases and J lost 0; bases outside the gene matches: 8. CDR1 is KGHSH, CDR2 LQKENI, per germline. DNA of the CDR3: TGTGCCAGCTCACCTATGGGACAGAAAAATAGCAATCAGCCCCAGCATTTT. Its protein product is CASSPMGQKNSNQPQHF. The full variable domain, its missing parts supplied by reference TRBV18 and TRBJ1-5, is NAGVMQNPRHLVRRRGQEARLRCSPMKGHSHVYWYRQLPEEGLKFMVYLQKENIIDESGMPKERFSAEFPKEGPSILRIQQVVRGDSAAYFCASSPMGQKNSNQPQHFGDGTRLSIL.

The genes are TRBV5-1 and TRBJ1-2; D is unclear. V shed 4 bases and J shed 1 base, with 8 bases lying between them. Germline V gene sequence: CDR1 SGHRS, CDR2 YFSETQ. The CDR3 length is 13 residues. For the CDR3, the DNA is TGCGCCAGCAGCCCCAGCGGTAACTATGGCTACACCTTC. Translated, it gives CASSPSGNYGYTF.

The J gene is TRBJ1-2, the V gene TRBV7-6, with 10 bases lining up with TRBD1. This CDR3 is 17 amino acids long. CDR1 is SGHVS and CDR2 is FNYEAQ in the germline V gene. V shed 0 bases, J shed 4 bases, and the junction held 8 bases outside the gene matches. This chain's CDR3 is CASSLAPGQGSGYGYTF. CDR3 coding DNA: TGTGCCAGCAGCTTAGCCCCGGGACAGGGGTCGGGCTATGGCTACACCTTC. The full variable domain, with the rest looked up from reference TRBV7-6 and TRBJ1-2, is GAGVSQSPRYKVTKRGQDVALRCDPISGHVSLYWYRQALGQGPEFLTYFNYEAQQDKSGLPNDRFSAERPEGSISTLTIQRTEQRDSAMYRCASSLAPGQGSGYGYTFGSGTRLTVV.

This sequence joins TRBV9 and TRBJ2-5, with D unresolved. V was cut by 3 bases and J by 1 base, with 10 bases left in between. The CDR3 is 14 residues long. CDR1 is SGDLS and CDR2 is YYNGEE in the germline V gene. The CDR3 coding sequence is TGTGCCAGCAGCGGCGGAGCCATCCAAGAGACCCAGTACTTC. This sequence encodes CASSGGAIQETQYF.

The J gene is TRBJ1-1, the V gene TRBV5-8, with D possibly being TRBD1 (6 bases). Germline CDR1 and CDR2: SGHTS and YDEGEE. V was shortened by 2 bases and J by 4 bases, with 18 bases between the two germline ends. The CDR3 contains 16 residues. CDR3 DNA sequence: TGTGCCAGCAGCTTCGGCAGGGGTGTTTATTTCACTGAAGCTTTCTTT. It yields the protein CASSFGRGVYFTEAFF.

The rearrangement links TRBV5-5 to TRBJ2-1, with a tentative D call TRBD1 (5 bases). The germline V gene encodes CDR1 SGHKS and CDR2 YYEKEE (reference sequence). V lost 2 bases and J 8 bases, leaving 11 bases between the germline ends. The CDR3 has 13 residues. The CDR3 coding sequence is TGTGCCAGCAGCTTAACGCCAGGGTATGAGCAGTTCTTC. Translation: CASSLTPGYEQFF.

The chain joins TRBV6-4 to TRBJ1-5, with 8 bases that match TRBD1. This CDR3 spans 14 amino acids. Germline V gene data show CDR1 as MRHNA and CDR2 as SNTAGT. The V segment lost 9 bases and the J segment 2 bases; nucleotides outside the gene matches: 6. The CDR3 DNA sequence: TGTGCCAGTTCTCTACAGGGGGGCAATCAGCCCCAGCATTTT. It encodes CASSLQGGNQPQHF.

The DNA for the CDR3 is TGTGCCAGCAGCGTCGATGGCGGGGGCAATCAGCCCCAGCATTTT. This translates into CASSVDGGGNQPQHF. The V and J genes are TRBV9 and TRBJ1-5; D is unclear. CDR1 SGDLS and CDR2 YYNGEE come from the germline V gene. Trimming pared 2 bases from V and 2 bases from J, leaving 11 bases between. CDR3 length: 15 amino acids.

This chain links TRBV30 with TRBJ1-1; TRBD1 is a possible D gene (5 bases). V was clipped by 3 bases and J by 5 bases, with 10 bases between them. Germline lookup yields CDR1 GTSNPN and CDR2 SVGIG (reference sequence). The length of the CDR3 is 12 residues. The CDR3 nucleotides read TGTGCCTGGAGAAAAGGGGATACTGAAGCTTTCTTT. It yields the protein CAWRKGDTEAFF. The full variable domain, in which reference TRBV30 and TRBJ1-1 provide the parts outside the CDR3, is SQTIHQWPATLVQPVGSPLSLECTVEGTSNPNLYWYRQAAGRGLQLLFYSVGIGQISSEVPQNLSASRPQDRQFILSSKKLLLSDSGFYLCAWRKGDTEAFFGQGTRLTVV.